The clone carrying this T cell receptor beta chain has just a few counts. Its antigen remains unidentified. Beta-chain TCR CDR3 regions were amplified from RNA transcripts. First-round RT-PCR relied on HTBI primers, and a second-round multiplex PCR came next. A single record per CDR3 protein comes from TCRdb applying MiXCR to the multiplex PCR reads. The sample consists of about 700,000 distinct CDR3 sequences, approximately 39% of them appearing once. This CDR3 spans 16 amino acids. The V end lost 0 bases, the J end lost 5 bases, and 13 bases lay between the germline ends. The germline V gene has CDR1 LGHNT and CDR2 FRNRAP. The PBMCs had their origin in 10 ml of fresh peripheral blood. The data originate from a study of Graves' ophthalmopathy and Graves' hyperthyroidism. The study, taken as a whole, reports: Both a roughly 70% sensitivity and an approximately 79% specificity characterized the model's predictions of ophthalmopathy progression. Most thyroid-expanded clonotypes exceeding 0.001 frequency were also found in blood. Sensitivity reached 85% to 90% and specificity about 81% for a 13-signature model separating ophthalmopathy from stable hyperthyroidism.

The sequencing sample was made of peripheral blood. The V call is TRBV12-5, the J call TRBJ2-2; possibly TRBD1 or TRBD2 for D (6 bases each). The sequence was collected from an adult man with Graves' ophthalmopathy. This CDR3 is CASGLVGGGRTGELFF. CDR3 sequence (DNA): TGTGCTAGTGGTTTGGTAGGAGGGGGAAGGACCGGGGAGCTGTTTTTT.